The 11 T cell receptor beta chains in this list originate from one sample, sequenced in a study of blood T cell dynamics during melanoma immunotherapy. Sequencing used immunoSEQ multiplex PCR; TCRdb keeps in-frame clones, though not all of them. Of more than 10,000 clones listed, approximately 85% were seen once; the top ten hold 12% to 15%. The time point was: pre-treatment baseline. Sequenced material: blood, taken from a patient treated with checkpoint blockade. The receptors here all came from a human donor with melanoma.

J is TRBJ2-6 and V is TRBV30, with a possible D match to TRBD1 (5 bases). The CDR3 has 17 residues. Germline V CDR1 and CDR2: GTSNPN, SVGIG (reference sequence). The germline V and J ends were trimmed by 0 bases and 2 bases, with 14 bases remaining between them. CDR3 sequence reads: CAWSVGPYGAGANVLTF. DNA of the CDR3: TGTGCCTGGAGTGTGGGGCCTTATGGTGCTGGGGCCAACGTCCTGACTTTC.

The J gene is TRBJ1-6, the V gene TRBV13; no reliable D call. The germline gives CDR1 PRHDT, CDR2 FYEKMQ (reference sequence). The CDR3 extends over 16 amino acids. V lost 4 bases, J lost 6 bases, and 16 bases lay in between. CDR3 protein: CASSSEGQFLNSPLHF. CDR3 DNA sequence: TGTGCCAGCAGCTCGGAAGGGCAATTCCTTAATTCACCCCTCCACTTT.

The rearrangement links TRBV30 to TRBJ2-1; a possible D gene is TRBD2 (6 bases). Germline V lookup: CDR1 GTSNPN, CDR2 SVGIG (reference sequence). This CDR3 region has 14 residues. Trimming removed 5 bases from V and 0 bases from J, with 11 bases in between. The CDR3 sequence: CAWSPGVSYNEQFF. CDR3 DNA: TGTGCCTGGTCCCCGGGGGTCTCCTACAATGAGCAGTTCTTC.

J is TRBJ1-5 and V is TRBV6-1, with TRBD1 matching over 7 bases. The germline CDR1 and CDR2 sequences are MNHNS and SASEGT. The CDR3 contains 15 residues. Unmatched junction bases numbered 3, after V lost 3 bases and J lost 1 base. CDR3 region: CASSEETGSNQPQHF. The CDR3 coding sequence is TGTGCCAGCAGTGAGGAGACAGGGAGCAATCAGCCCCAGCATTTT.

The rearrangement links TRBV7-9 to TRBJ1-4; D is perhaps TRBD1 (6 bases). In germline, CDR1 is SEHNR, CDR2 FQNEAQ (reference sequence). The V and J ends lost 2 bases and 8 bases respectively, with 15 bases between them. This CDR3 spans 15 amino acids. For the CDR3, the DNA is TGTGCCAGCAGCTTAACAGGGATTAATGGGGAAAAACTGTTTTTT. Its protein product is CASSLTGINGEKLFF.

The chain uses TRBV5-8 and TRBJ1-2, with TRBD1 matching over 9 bases. V lost 0 bases to trimming and J lost 8 bases; unmatched junction nucleotides: 8. Germline CDR1 reads SGHTS; CDR2 reads YDEGEE. The length of the CDR3 is 15 residues. CDR3 region: CASSLEDRGLWGYTF. DNA of the CDR3: TGTGCCAGCAGCTTGGAGGACAGGGGTTTGTGGGGCTACACCTTC.

In its sample, this clone was seen once. CDR3 amino acids: CASSGPGQGREDTQYF. The DNA of the CDR3 is TGTGCCAGCAGCGGCCCGGGACAGGGGCGGGAAGATACGCAGTATTTT. The genes are TRBV2 and TRBJ2-3; 10 nucleotides align to TRBD1. The CDR3 totals 16 residues. Trimming removed 6 bases from V and 5 bases from J; junction bases left unmatched: 11. Germline V CDR1 and CDR2: SNHLY, FYNNEI.

The DNA for the CDR3 is TGTGCCAGCAGTGGGACACCCGCCTACGAGCAGTACTTC. Translating it yields CASSGTPAYEQYF. V gene TRBV28 combines with J gene TRBJ2-7, with D possibly being TRBD1 (6 bases). The CDR3 extends over 13 amino acids. The germline gives CDR1 MDHEN, CDR2 SYDVKM. Trimming removed 5 bases at V and 2 bases at J, with 10 bases between.

The chain carries TRBV7-3 and TRBJ1-1; D is ambiguous. This CDR3 region has 13 residues. Germline values: CDR1 SGHTA, CDR2 FQGTGA. The V end was cut by 4 bases, the J end by 1 base, with 7 bases between. CDR3 sequence (DNA): TGTGCCAGCAGCTCATCCCCGAACACTGAAGCTTTCTTT. This gives the protein CASSSSPNTEAFF.

The chain recombines TRBV6-6 with TRBJ1-2; 8 bases are a match to TRBD1. CDR3 length equals 14 residues. After removal of 8 bases from V and 10 bases from J, the junction contained 15 bases not matched to a gene. Germline CDR1 is MNHNY and CDR2 is SVGAGI (reference sequence). The CDR3 nucleotides read TGTGCCAGCTCCCCCCAGATGACAGGGGCACCCTACACCTTC. Amino acid sequence: CASSPQMTGAPYTF.

The rearrangement uses TRBV5-8 and TRBJ1-2; the D gene is possibly TRBD1 (5 bases). The V end was cut by 4 bases, the J end by 2 bases, with 9 bases between. The CDR3 extends over 13 amino acids. The germline V gene has CDR1 SGHTS and CDR2 YDEGEE. The CDR3: CASSPGFNYGYTF. The CDR3 nucleotides read TGTGCCAGCAGCCCAGGGTTCAACTATGGCTACACCTTC. The whole variable domain, remainder taken from reference TRBV5-8 and TRBJ1-2, is EAGVTQSPTHLIKTRGQQATLRCSPISGHTSVYWYQQALGLGLQFLLWYDEGEERNRGNFPPRFSGRQFPNYSSELNVNALELEDSALYLCASSPGFNYGYTFGSGTRLTVV.